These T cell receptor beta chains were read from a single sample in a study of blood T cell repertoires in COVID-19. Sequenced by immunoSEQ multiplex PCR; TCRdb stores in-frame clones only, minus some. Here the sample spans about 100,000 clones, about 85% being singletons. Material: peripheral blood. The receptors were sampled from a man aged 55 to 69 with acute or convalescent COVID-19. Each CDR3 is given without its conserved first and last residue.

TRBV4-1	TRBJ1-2	ASSQIPFRGDGYT
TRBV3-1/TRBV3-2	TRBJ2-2	ASSQEPFTGPGELF
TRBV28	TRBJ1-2	ASREDRAYGYT
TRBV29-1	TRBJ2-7	SVEPAGERYEQY
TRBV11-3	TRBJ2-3	ASSLDGGADDTQY
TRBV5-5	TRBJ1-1	ASSLVLGTGFEAF
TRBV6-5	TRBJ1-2	ASSYSGQGYGYT
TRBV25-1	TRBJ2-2	ASSEQTGNTGELF
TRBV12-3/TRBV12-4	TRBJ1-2	ASSRRGGDGYT
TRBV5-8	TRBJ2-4	ASSWRQEVAKNIQY
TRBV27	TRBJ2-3	ASSWTSGTGGDTQY
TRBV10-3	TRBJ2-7	ATKGLAGSYEQY
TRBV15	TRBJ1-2	ATSRGGGARSQYGYT
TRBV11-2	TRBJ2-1	ASSLMNPPDEQF
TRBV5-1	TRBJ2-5	ASSLGAGEETQY
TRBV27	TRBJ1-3	ASSLRPPTGSRNTIY
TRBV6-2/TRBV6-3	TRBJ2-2	ASSYATGGAGELF
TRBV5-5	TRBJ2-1	ASSFVVSAMGNEQF
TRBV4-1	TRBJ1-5	ASSPQQTINRANSNQPQH
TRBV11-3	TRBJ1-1	ASSSGQGENTEAF
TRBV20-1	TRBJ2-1	SASHAPGGNEQF
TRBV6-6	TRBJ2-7	ASSSGQGVTSYEQY